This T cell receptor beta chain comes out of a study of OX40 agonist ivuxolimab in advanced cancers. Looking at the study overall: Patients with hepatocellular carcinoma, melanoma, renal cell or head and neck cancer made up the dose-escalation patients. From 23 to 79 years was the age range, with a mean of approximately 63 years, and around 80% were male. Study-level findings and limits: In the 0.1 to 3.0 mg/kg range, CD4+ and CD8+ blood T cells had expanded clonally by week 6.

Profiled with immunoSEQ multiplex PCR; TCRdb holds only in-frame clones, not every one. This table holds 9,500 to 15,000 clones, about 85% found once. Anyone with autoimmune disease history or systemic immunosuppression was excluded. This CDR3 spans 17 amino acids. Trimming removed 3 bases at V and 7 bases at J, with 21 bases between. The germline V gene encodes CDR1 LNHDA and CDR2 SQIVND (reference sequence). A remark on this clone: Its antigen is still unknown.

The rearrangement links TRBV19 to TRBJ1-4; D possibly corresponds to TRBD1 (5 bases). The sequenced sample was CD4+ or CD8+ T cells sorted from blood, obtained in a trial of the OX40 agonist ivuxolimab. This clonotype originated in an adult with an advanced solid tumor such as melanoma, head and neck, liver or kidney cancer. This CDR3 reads CASSIPRFGTPGEKLFF. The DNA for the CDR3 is TGTGCCAGTAGTATTCCGCGATTCGGGACCCCGGGTGAAAAACTGTTTTTT.